This T cell receptor (beta chain) was identified in a study of blood T cell repertoires in COVID-19. Study details: Both acute and convalescent COVID-19 samples were obtained from the United States, Italy and Spain.

V lost 6 bases, J lost 0 bases, and 8 bases lay in between. CDR3 size: 13 residues. Germline V gene sequence: CDR1 SGHDN, CDR2 FVKESK. How the authors handled the data: Reference gene primer amplification gave estimated nucleated cell counts. Here immunoSEQ multiplex PCR was the method, and the copy in TCRdb shows in-frame clones only, minus some. V, J and clone size reflect that table, while D and trimming were determined from the DNA. Of around 230,000 clones in the sample, less than 90% were seen once. Source material: peripheral blood. The V gene is TRBV14, the J gene TRBJ1-1, with D uncertain. This TCR came from a man in his forties or fifties with acute or convalescent COVID-19. CDR3 DNA: TGTGCCAGCAGTTATAGCCTGAACACTGAAGCTTTCTTT. This translates into CASSYSLNTEAFF.